The sequence of this TCR beta chain was determined in a study of blood T cell repertoires in COVID-19. Study at large: Samples taken during acute and convalescent COVID-19 were collected in the United States, Italy and Spain. Sources were T cells, B-cell-depleted T cells, or PBMCs; the material itself was cDNA or gDNA.

Trimming took off 1 base at V and 4 bases at J, with 8 bases between the two ends. The CDR3 runs 14 residues. Germline V gene sequence: CDR1 SNHLY, CDR2 FYNNEI. Sequencing used immunoSEQ multiplex PCR; TCRdb keeps in-frame clones, though not all of them. The sample holds over 75,000 clones, 80% to 90% seen once. The origin of this receptor is a woman of 80 years or more with active COVID-19. The rearrangement links TRBV2 to TRBJ2-1; D is ambiguous. The sample taken for sequencing was peripheral blood. In DNA, the CDR3 is TGTGCCAGCAGTGAAGGGCAGACTTACAATGAGCAGTTCTTC. The encoded protein is CASSEGQTYNEQFF.